This entry lists 3 T cell receptor beta chains sequenced from one sample in a study of patients and donors after allogeneic stem cell transplantation. TCRdb reprocessed the RT-PCR reads with MiXCR, giving one entry per CDR3 protein. The table includes about 960,000 distinct CDR3 sequences, about a sixth detected once. The sequenced sample was blood, either unsorted or a sorted T cell fraction (not recorded which). The receptors stem from a human donor who was either an allogeneic HSCT recipient or a stem cell or donor lymphocyte infusion donor (not recorded which). It is not recorded whose cells these are; they may come from a transplant donor.

V usage is TRBV6-2 or TRBV6-3 and J usage is TRBJ2-1; D is tentatively TRBD1 or TRBD2 (5 bases each). The CDR3 sequence is 15 residues long. V lost 5 bases and J 7 bases, leaving 18 bases between the germline ends. CDR1 and CDR2 from the germline V gene are MNHEY and SVGEGT. This CDR3 is CASSPRDGDVNEQFF. DNA for the CDR3: TGTGCCAGCAGTCCTAGGGACGGTGATGTGAATGAGCAGTTCTTC.

The count of this clonotype is one. The chain joins TRBV12-3 or TRBV12-4 to TRBJ1-5; no clear D. Trimming cost V 2 bases and J 3 bases, with 11 bases left between them. This CDR3 has 15 amino acids. The CDR3 loop is CASSLSSSYNQPQHF. Written as DNA, the CDR3 is TGTGCCAGCAGTTTATCCTCCAGCTACAATCAGCCCCAGCATTTT.

This clonotype has only a few counts. A much more abundant neighbour one base away suggests this may be a read error. The chain is built from TRBV15 and TRBJ2-7; the match to TRBD1 covers 8 bases. The CDR3 covers 15 residues. Per germline, CDR1 LNHNV and CDR2 YYDKDF (reference sequence). In nucleotides, the CDR3 is TGTGCCAACAGCAGAGATCAGGGGGCACTTTACGAGCAGTACTTC. The encoded protein is CANSRDQGALYEQYF.